These 15 T cell receptor beta chains originate from one sample sequenced in a study of cytomegalovirus exposure and HLA in healthy donors. It was with 60 Vbeta and 13 Jbeta primers that the PCR ran. Libraries were prepared by immunoSEQ multiplex PCR; TCRdb keeps only in-frame clonotypes and omits some of them. The data show 140,000 or so clones, with around 90% seen just once and more than 0.5% held by the top ten. Input material: PBMCs. The receptors shown here come from a woman aged 40-49 years in good health and CMV-seronegative.

The chain employs TRBV9 and TRBJ2-5; D may be TRBD2 (5 bases). V was cut by 3 bases and J by 3 bases, with 12 bases left in between. From germline, CDR1 is SGDLS and CDR2 YYNGEE. CDR3 length: 14 amino acids. CDR3 region: CASSAFMEEETQYF. CDR3 nucleotide sequence: TGTGCCAGCAGCGCCTTCATGGAGGAAGAGACCCAGTACTTC.

The V and J genes are TRBV21-1 and TRBJ2-5; the table names TRBD2, a call not compared with the DNA. TRBV21-1 is noted as a pseudogene. This CDR3 spans 14 amino acids. The CDR3 reads CASSKRGGQETQYF. The CDR3, as DNA: TGTGCCAGCAGCAAAAGGGGGGGCCAAGAGACCCAGTACTTC.

The chain combines TRBV7-2 with TRBJ1-2; D might be TRBD1 (6 bases). V lost 5 bases and J lost 1, with 14 bases in between. CDR1 SGHTA and CDR2 FQGNSA come from the germline V gene. The CDR3 runs 15 residues. CDR3 residues: CASSGAVGHNYGYTF. The CDR3 DNA reads as TGTGCCAGCAGCGGAGCAGTGGGACATAACTATGGCTACACCTTC.

The chain has TRBV5-4 and TRBJ2-1; 16 bases align to TRBD2. The trim removed 3 bases at V and 8 bases at J, leaving 2 bases unmatched. The CDR3 loop spans 15 amino acids. The germline CDR1 and CDR2 sequences are SGHNT and YYREEE (reference sequence). As DNA, the CDR3 is TGTGCCAGCAGCTGGGGACTAGCGGGAGGGGATGAGCAGTTCTTC. Translated, it gives CASSWGLAGGDEQFF.

This clone came up once. This chain connects TRBV5-8 to TRBJ1-4, with 9 bases aligning to TRBD1. The germline CDR1 and CDR2 sequences are SGHTS and YDEGEE. V shed 4 bases, J shed 5 bases, and the junction held 6 bases outside the gene matches. The CDR3 loop spans 15 amino acids. CDR3 bases: TGTGCCAGCAGCATGCCGGGGACAGGGAATGAAAAACTGTTTTTT. Translation gives CASSMPGTGNEKLFF.

The chain carries TRBV12-5 and TRBJ1-5; D is possibly TRBD1 (6 bases). This CDR3 region has 18 residues. In germline, CDR1 is LGHNT, CDR2 FRNRAP. V was shortened by 1 base and J by 5 bases, with 21 bases between the two germline ends. DNA of the CDR3: TGTGCTAGTGGTTTGGAGACAGGACCCCGAAACCTCTATCAGCCCCAGCATTTT. Protein product: CASGLETGPRNLYQPQHF.

The chain couples TRBV11-2 to TRBJ1-6; D remains ambiguous. The germline V and J ends were trimmed by 5 bases and 5 bases, with 10 bases remaining between them. In germline, CDR1 is SGHAT, CDR2 FQNNGV. CDR3 length: 14 residues. The DNA of the CDR3 is TGTGCCAGCAGCGCCTGGGCACATAATTCACCCCTCCACTTT. Residues: CASSAWAHNSPLHF.

CDR3 protein: CASSLATRSGANVLTF. The CDR3, as DNA: TGTGCCAGCAGCTTGGCGACACGCTCTGGGGCCAACGTCCTGACTTTC. The chain links TRBV5-5 to TRBJ2-6; D not resolved. V was pared by 0 bases and J by 0 bases, with 7 bases between. Germline CDR1 is SGHKS and CDR2 is YYEKEE (reference sequence). CDR3 length: 16 residues.

The genes are TRBV29-1 and TRBJ2-7, with D tentatively TRBD1 (5 bases). The germline CDR1 and CDR2 sequences are SQVTM and ANQGSEA. The CDR3 covers 12 residues. The V end was cut by 4 bases, the J end by 5 bases, with 12 bases between. The CDR3 DNA follows: TGCAGCGTTGTTTTCAGGGTTGACGAGCAGTACTTC. Amino acid sequence: CSVVFRVDEQYF.

The chain combines TRBV28 with TRBJ2-7; 12 bases are shared with TRBD1. This CDR3 region has 15 residues. Per germline, CDR1 MDHEN and CDR2 SYDVKM. The V and J ends lost 4 bases and 5 bases, in that order; junction bases with no gene match: 6. This CDR3 reads CASSSSGTGGNEQYF. DNA of the CDR3: TGTGCCAGCAGTTCATCCGGGACAGGGGGCAACGAGCAGTACTTC. Full variable domain (outside the CDR3, taken from reference TRBV28 and TRBJ2-7): DVKVTQSSRYLVKRTGEKVFLECVQDMDHENMFWYRQDPGLGLRLIYFSYDVKMKEKGDIPEGYSVSREKKERFSLILESASTNQTSMYLCASSSSGTGGNEQYFGPGTRLTVT.

The genes are TRBV27 and TRBJ2-1; D might be TRBD1 (7 bases). This CDR3 contains 16 residues. Germline values: CDR1 MNHEY, CDR2 SMNVEV (reference sequence). Trimming removed 8 bases from V and 4 bases from J, with 21 bases in between. The CDR3 nucleotides are TGTGCCAGCTCGGACAGGCGGGGAGAAGCATACAATGAGCAGTTCTTC. Its translation is CASSDRRGEAYNEQFF.

The V call is TRBV5-1, the J call TRBJ2-1, with 9 bases aligning to TRBD2. CDR1 SGHRS and CDR2 YFSETQ come from the germline V gene. The CDR3 runs to 19 residues. Unmatched junction bases numbered 15, after V lost 4 bases and J lost 1 base. The CDR3 nucleotides are TGCGCCAGCAGCCCCGGGACTAGCCGAACCCCGGGGTCCTACAATGAGCAGTTCTTC. It specifies CASSPGTSRTPGSYNEQFF.

This clone was detected only once. The rearrangement links TRBV15 to TRBJ2-3; D is unclear. V was trimmed by 1 base and J by 1 base, leaving 12 bases between them. The CDR3 is 16 amino acids. Per germline, CDR1 LNHNV and CDR2 YYDKDF (reference sequence). Written as DNA, the CDR3 is TGTGCCACCAGCAGAGTCATCGTCCGGGGCACAGATACGCAGTATTTT. Encoded protein: CATSRVIVRGTDTQYF.

V and J are TRBV5-4 and TRBJ1-2, with 7 bases identical to TRBD1. The CDR3 is made up of 15 amino acids. The germline gives CDR1 SGHNT, CDR2 YYREEE (reference sequence). Losses at the gene ends were 0 bases for V and 6 bases for J; bases not matched to a gene: 8. For the CDR3, the DNA is TGTGCCAGCAGCTTGGGGACAGGAGGGTCGAATGGCTACACCTTC. Protein product: CASSLGTGGSNGYTF. The whole variable domain, remainder taken from reference TRBV5-4 and TRBJ1-2, is ETGVTQSPTHLIKTRGQQVTLRCSSQSGHNTVSWYQQALGQGPQFIFQYYREEENGRGNFPPRFSGLQFPNYSSELNVNALELDDSALYLCASSLGTGGSNGYTFGSGTRLTVV.

This clone was seen a single time. The chain recombines TRBV5-1 with TRBJ2-7; 10 bases map to TRBD2. The CDR3 covers 16 residues. V lost 4 bases, J lost 4 bases, and 11 bases stayed unmatched. Germline values: CDR1 SGHRS, CDR2 YFSETQ. The CDR3 reads CASSPGSSGSPYEQYF. As DNA, the CDR3 is TGCGCCAGCAGCCCAGGGTCTAGCGGGAGTCCTTACGAGCAGTACTTC.